These T cell receptor beta chains were read from a single sample in a study of shared clonotypes between healthy human individuals. Here immunoSEQ multiplex PCR was the method, and the copy in TCRdb shows in-frame clones only, minus some. The sample comprises 2,500,000 or so clones, about 90% of which are singletons, and 0.37% rests with the top ten. What was sequenced was naive CD4+ T cells from PBMCs. These receptors were obtained from a man younger than 35 in good health. Some clones in this sample may be carry-over from other donors' samples. The CDR3 runs from the conserved cysteine through the conserved F or W. D genes are given only for firm matches. Part of the rows lack a size; the others show once, few, many or a class for expanded clones.

>NA|TRBV9|16|TRBJ2-2|NA
TGTGCCAGCAGCCCCGGACAGATCTCGAACACCGGGGAGCTGTTTTTT
CASSPGQISNTGELFF
>NA|TRBV27|14|TRBJ2-5|NA
TGTGCCAGCAGTTTAGCGTCCCTTCCCCAGACCCAGTACTTC
CASSLASLPQTQYF
>NA|TRBV7-8|14|TRBJ2-7|NA
TGTGCCAGCAGCTTAGGGGTCGGGGCCTACGAGCAGTACTTC
CASSLGVGAYEQYF
>NA|TRBV5-1|12|TRBJ2-1|NA
TGCGCCAGCAGCTTGGAGGGTGATGAGCAGTTCTTC
CASSLEGDEQFF
>NA|TRBV7-6|14|TRBJ2-3|NA
TGTGCCAGCAGCCCAGGAGGGGGCCCAGATACGCAGTATTTT
CASSPGGGPDTQYF
>NA|TRBV27|15|TRBJ2-3|NA
TGTGCCAGCAGCCCGACGGAGTTTACGGGAGATACGCAGTATTTT
CASSPTEFTGDTQYF
>NA|TRBV7-2|12|TRBJ2-3|NA
TGTGCCAGCAGCTTAGTAGCGGATACGCAGTATTTT
CASSLVADTQYF
>NA|TRBV19|13|TRBJ1-2|TRBD1
TGTGCCAGTAGTAAAACCGGGACAGGGGTAAAGACCTTC
CASSKTGTGVKTF
>NA|TRBV18|13|TRBJ2-2|NA
TGTGCCAGCTCACCACCGGGTGCCGGGGAGCTGTTTTTT
CASSPPGAGELFF
>NA|TRBV2|10|TRBJ2-3|NA
TGTGCCAGGAAGACAGATACGCAGTATTTT
CARKTDTQYF
>NA|TRBV18|18|TRBJ1-1|TRBD1
TGTGCCAGCTCACCACGTGTGAGGGACAGGCTAATGAGTACTGAAGCTTTCTTT
CASSPRVRDRLMSTEAFF
>NA|TRBV6-1|15|TRBJ2-5|TRBD2
TGTGCCAGCAGTGTTAGCGGGAGGGCCGGGGAGACCCAGTACTTC
CASSVSGRAGETQYF
>NA|TRBV11-2|15|TRBJ1-3|TRBD1
TGTGCCAGCAGCCAACAGGGGGCTCCTGGAAACACCATATATTTT
CASSQQGAPGNTIYF
>NA|TRBV2|14|TRBJ2-5|NA
TGTGCCAGCAGTACCCGGTCGCGGAGGGAGACCCAGTACTTC
CASSTRSRRETQYF
>NA|TRBV6-5|16|TRBJ2-2|NA
TGTGCCAGCAGTTACTCCAGGGTGGGGAACACCGGGGAGCTGTTTTTT
CASSYSRVGNTGELFF
>NA|TRBV28|13|TRBJ2-7|NA
TGTGCCAGCAGTTATGCTAGCTCCTACGAGCAGTACTTC
CASSYASSYEQYF
>NA|TRBV25-1|16|TRBJ1-1|TRBD1
TGTGCCAGCAGTGCAGTGCCCGGGACAGGGTTCACTGAAGCTTTCTTT
CASSAVPGTGFTEAFF
>NA|TRBV7-3|15|TRBJ2-1|TRBD2
TGTGCCAGCAGCAGAGAAGGGACTAGCGGGAGCGAGCAGTTCTTC
CASSREGTSGSEQFF
>NA|TRBV7-2|17|TRBJ1-2|TRBD1
TGTGCCAGCAGCTTAGATAGGACAGGGTTGCTTAGCTATGGCTACACCTTC
CASSLDRTGLLSYGYTF
>few|TRBV5-4|13|TRBJ1-1|NA
TGTGCCAGCAGCTTGGGGCCGAACACTGAAGCTTTCTTT
CASSLGPNTEAFF
>NA|TRBV10-3|14|TRBJ2-3|NA
TGTGCCATCAGTGATCTTACTGGGGCAGATACGCAGTATTTT
CAISDLTGADTQYF
>NA|TRBV6-5|16|TRBJ2-2|NA
TGTGCCAGCAGTTACTCGGCGGTGAGAAACACCGGGGAGCTGTTTTTT
CASSYSAVRNTGELFF
>once|TRBV7-2|17|TRBJ2-6|NA
TGTGCCAGCAGCTCGCGCGCGGGTGCCTCTGGGGCCAACGTCCTGACTTTC
CASSSRAGASGANVLTF
>once|TRBV7-3|13|TRBJ1-1|TRBD1
TGTGCCAGCAGCCGGGACAGGGGCCGGGAAGCTTTCTTT
CASSRDRGREAFF
>NA|TRBV6-5|14|TRBJ1-3|NA
TGTGCCAGCAGTTACTCGAGCTCTGGAAACACCATATATTTT
CASSYSSSGNTIYF
>NA|TRBV19|14|TRBJ1-2|NA
TGTGCCAGTAGTCGCAGGGAAGATAACTATGGCTACACCTTC
CASSRREDNYGYTF
>once|TRBV6-5|14|TRBJ2-7|TRBD1
TGTGCCAGCTCTGGGACAGGCGGCCGGAACGAGCAGTACTTC
CASSGTGGRNEQYF
>once|TRBV25-1|14|TRBJ1-1|NA
TGTGCCAGCAGTGGATCCACGTCTCACACTGAAGCTTTCTTT
CASSGSTSHTEAFF
>NA|TRBV7-9|14|TRBJ1-2|NA
TGTGCCAGCAGCTTTTCCGGGATCCTCTATGGCTACACCTTC
CASSFSGILYGYTF
>NA|TRBV9|15|TRBJ2-7|TRBD1
TGTGCCAGCAGCGTAGGCCCAGGGACAGCCTACGAGCAGTACTTC
CASSVGPGTAYEQYF
>NA|TRBV25-1|13|TRBJ1-5|NA
TGTGCCAGCAGTGGTAGGGTCAATCAGCCCCAGCATTTT
CASSGRVNQPQHF
>NA|TRBV7-9|16|TRBJ2-7|TRBD2
TGTGCCAGCAGCTCCCTTAGCGGGAGCAAGACCTACGAGCAGTACTTC
CASSSLSGSKTYEQYF
>NA|TRBV5-1|15|TRBJ2-7|TRBD1
TGCGCCAGCAGGTTGGCTGGACAGGGGTTCTACGAGCAGTACTTC
CASRLAGQGFYEQYF
>NA|TRBV14|17|TRBJ1-1|TRBD1
TGTGCCAGCAGCCAAGATCTAAGGGGGCCGGGACACACTGAAGCTTTCTTT
CASSQDLRGPGHTEAFF
>once|TRBV5-6|17|TRBJ2-3|TRBD2
TGTGCCAGCAGCTTGTCGGGGGCACTAGCGGGAGGAGGCGCGCAGTATTTT
CASSLSGALAGGGAQYF
>NA|TRBV7-8|16|TRBJ2-2|NA
TGTGCCAGCAGCTTATGGCAGGGTGCGAACACCGGGGAGCTGTTTTTT
CASSLWQGANTGELFF
>NA|TRBV19|12|TRBJ1-3|NA
TGTGCCAGTAGTCGGGGGAGAAACACCATATATTTT
CASSRGRNTIYF
>NA|TRBV5-1|13|TRBJ2-1|TRBD2
TGCGCCAGCTGGCGGGAGGGTAACAATGAGCAGTTCTTC
CASWREGNNEQFF
>NA|TRBV6-1|15|TRBJ2-7|TRBD1
TGTGCCAGCAGTGTCCAGACAGGGAAGATCTACGAGCAGTACTTC
CASSVQTGKIYEQYF
>NA|TRBV5-8|15|TRBJ1-3|NA
TGTGCCAGCAGCTTGACAAGAGTCTCTGGAAACACCATATATTTT
CASSLTRVSGNTIYF
>NA|TRBV7-2|13|TRBJ2-1|TRBD1
TGTGCCAGCAGCCTCGGGACAGGTGATGAGCAGTTCTTC
CASSLGTGDEQFF
>NA|TRBV5-1|13|TRBJ2-5|NA
TGCGCCAGCAGCTTGCTCGGGGGAGAGACCCAGTACTTC
CASSLLGGETQYF
>NA|TRBV9|15|TRBJ2-3|NA
TGTGCCAGCAGCGTGCGGACAGAAGGCACAGATACGCAGTATTTT
CASSVRTEGTDTQYF
>NA|TRBV4-1|17|TRBJ2-3|TRBD2
TGCGCCAGCAGCCTACAGGGGACTAGCAGGCGCACAGATACGCAGTATTTT
CASSLQGTSRRTDTQYF
>NA|TRBV18|15|TRBJ1-5|TRBD1
TGTGCCAGCTCACCGTCAGGGGGTAGCAATCAGCCCCAGCATTTT
CASSPSGGSNQPQHF
>NA|TRBV29-1|12|TRBJ2-3|NA
TGCAGCGGCGCGAAGGGGGCAGATACGCAGTATTTT
CSGAKGADTQYF
>NA|TRBV11-2|12|TRBJ2-7|NA
TGTGCCAGCAGCTTACCGGGTACGCCCGAGTACTTC
CASSLPGTPEYF
>NA|TRBV7-3|14|TRBJ2-3|NA
TGTGCCAGCAGCTTAACCGGCGGGGCAGATACGCAGTATTTT
CASSLTGGADTQYF